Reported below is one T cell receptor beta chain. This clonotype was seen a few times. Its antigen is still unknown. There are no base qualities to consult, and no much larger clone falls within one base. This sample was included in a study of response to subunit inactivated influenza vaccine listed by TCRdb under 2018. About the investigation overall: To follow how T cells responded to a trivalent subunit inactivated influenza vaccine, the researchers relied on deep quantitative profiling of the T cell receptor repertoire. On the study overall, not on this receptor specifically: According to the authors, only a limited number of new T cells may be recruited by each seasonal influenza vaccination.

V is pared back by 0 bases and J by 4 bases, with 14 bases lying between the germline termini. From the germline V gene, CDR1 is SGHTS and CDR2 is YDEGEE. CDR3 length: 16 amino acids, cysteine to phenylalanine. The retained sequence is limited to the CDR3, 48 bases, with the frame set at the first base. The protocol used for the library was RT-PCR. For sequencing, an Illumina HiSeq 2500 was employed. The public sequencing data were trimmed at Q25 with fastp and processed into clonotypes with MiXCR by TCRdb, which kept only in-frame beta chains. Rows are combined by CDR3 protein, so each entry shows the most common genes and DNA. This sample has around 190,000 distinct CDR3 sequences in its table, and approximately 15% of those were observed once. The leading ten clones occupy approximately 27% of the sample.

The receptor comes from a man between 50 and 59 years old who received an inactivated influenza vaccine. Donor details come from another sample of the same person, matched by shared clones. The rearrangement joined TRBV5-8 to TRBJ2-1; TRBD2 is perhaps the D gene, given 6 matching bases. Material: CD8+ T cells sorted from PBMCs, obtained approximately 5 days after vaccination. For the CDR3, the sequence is CASSLGLYGGYNEQFF. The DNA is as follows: TGTGCCAGCAGCTTGGGCCTGTACGGGGGATACAATGAGCAGTTCTTC.